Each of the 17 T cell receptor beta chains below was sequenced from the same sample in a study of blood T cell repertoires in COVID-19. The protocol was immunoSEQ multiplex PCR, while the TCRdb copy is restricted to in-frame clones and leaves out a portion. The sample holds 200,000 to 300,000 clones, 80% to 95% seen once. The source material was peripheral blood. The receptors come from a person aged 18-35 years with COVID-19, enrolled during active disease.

The CDR3 DNA follows: TGTGCCAGCAGCGTTGGACAGGGTCAAGAGACCCAGTACTTC. This gives the protein CASSVGQGQETQYF. J is TRBJ2-5 and V is TRBV9; 8 bases align to TRBD1. J lost 2 bases, V lost 2 bases, and 2 bases had no gene match. Germline V CDR1 and CDR2: SGDLS, YYNGEE. The length of the CDR3 is 14 residues.

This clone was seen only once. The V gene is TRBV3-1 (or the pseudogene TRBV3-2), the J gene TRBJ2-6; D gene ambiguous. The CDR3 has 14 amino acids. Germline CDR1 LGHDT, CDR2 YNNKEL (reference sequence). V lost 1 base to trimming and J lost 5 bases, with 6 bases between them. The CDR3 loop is CASSQGARANVLTF. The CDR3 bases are TGTGCCAGCAGCCAAGGGGCAAGGGCCAACGTCCTGACTTTC.

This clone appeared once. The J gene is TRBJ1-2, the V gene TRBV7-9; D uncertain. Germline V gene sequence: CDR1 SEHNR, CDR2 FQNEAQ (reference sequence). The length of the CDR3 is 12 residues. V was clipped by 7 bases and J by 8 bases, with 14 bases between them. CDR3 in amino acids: CASTQWGDGYTF. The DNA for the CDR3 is TGTGCCAGCACCCAATGGGGAGACGGCTACACCTTC.

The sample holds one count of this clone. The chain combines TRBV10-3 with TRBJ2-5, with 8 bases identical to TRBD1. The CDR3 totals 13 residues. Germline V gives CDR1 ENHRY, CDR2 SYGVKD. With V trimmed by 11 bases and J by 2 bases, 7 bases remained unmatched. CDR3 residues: CAVAGTGQETQYF. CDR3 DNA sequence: TGTGCCGTAGCCGGGACAGGTCAAGAGACCCAGTACTTC.

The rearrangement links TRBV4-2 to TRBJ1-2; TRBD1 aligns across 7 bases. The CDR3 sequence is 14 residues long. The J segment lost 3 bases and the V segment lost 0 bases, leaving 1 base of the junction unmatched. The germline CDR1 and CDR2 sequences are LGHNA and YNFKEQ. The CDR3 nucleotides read TGTGCCAGCAGCCAAGATACAGGGGACTATGGCTACACCTTC. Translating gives CASSQDTGDYGYTF.

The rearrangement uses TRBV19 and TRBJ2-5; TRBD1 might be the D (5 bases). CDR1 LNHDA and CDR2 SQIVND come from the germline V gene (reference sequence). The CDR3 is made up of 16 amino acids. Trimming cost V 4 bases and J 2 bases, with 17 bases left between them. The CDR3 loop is CASSTGRMGLQETQYF. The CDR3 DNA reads TGTGCCAGTAGTACAGGGCGGATGGGCTTACAAGAGACCCAGTACTTC.

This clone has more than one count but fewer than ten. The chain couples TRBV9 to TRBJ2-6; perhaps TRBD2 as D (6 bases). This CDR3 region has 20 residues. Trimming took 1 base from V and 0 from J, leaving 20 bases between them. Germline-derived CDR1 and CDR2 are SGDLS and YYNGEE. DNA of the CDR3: TGTGCCAGCAGCGTAAGCCCCGCGCGGGGCAGAAGCTCTGGGGCCAACGTCCTGACTTTC. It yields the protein CASSVSPARGRSSGANVLTF.

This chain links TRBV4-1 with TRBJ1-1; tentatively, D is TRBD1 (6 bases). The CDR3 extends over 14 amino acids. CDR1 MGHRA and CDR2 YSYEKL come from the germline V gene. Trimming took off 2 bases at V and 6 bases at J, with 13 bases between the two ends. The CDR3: CASSQQGQFAEAFF. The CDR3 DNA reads TGCGCCAGCAGCCAACAAGGACAGTTCGCTGAAGCTTTCTTT.

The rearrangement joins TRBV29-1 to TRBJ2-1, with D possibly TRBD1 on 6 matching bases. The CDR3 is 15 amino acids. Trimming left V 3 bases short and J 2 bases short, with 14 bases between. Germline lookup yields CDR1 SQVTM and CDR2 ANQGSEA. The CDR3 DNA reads TGCAGCGTTGACCCAGGGGAGAACCCCTACAATGAGCAGTTCTTC. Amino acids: CSVDPGENPYNEQFF.

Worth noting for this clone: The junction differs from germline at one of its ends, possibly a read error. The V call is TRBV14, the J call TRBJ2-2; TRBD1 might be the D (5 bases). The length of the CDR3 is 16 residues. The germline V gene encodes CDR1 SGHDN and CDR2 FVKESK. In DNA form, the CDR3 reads TGTGCCAGCAGCCAAGATAGGGGCATCCTTGCTGGGGTGCTGTTTTTT. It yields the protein CASSQDRGILAGVLFF.

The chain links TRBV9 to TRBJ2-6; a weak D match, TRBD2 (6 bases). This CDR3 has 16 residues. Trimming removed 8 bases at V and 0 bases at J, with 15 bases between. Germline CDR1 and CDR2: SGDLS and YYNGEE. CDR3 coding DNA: TGTGCCAGTGGACGGGACTTTAGCTCTGGGGCCAACGTCCTGACTTTC. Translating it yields CASGRDFSSGANVLTF.

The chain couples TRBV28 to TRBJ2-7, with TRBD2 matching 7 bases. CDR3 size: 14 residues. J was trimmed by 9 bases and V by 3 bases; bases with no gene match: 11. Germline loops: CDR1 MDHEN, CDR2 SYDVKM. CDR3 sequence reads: CASSFPAGVERQYF. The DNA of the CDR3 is TGTGCCAGCAGTTTCCCCGCGGGAGTGGAACGGCAGTACTTC.

The CDR3, as DNA: TGTGCCAGCAGTTACTCGACAGGGGTCGGGGAGCTGTTTTTT. Its protein is CASSYSTGVGELFF. This chain links TRBV6-5 with TRBJ2-2, with 8 bases lining up with TRBD1. Germline lookup yields CDR1 MNHEY and CDR2 SVGAGI. The CDR3 covers 14 residues. V dropped 0 bases and J dropped 7; count of bases not matched to a gene: 1.

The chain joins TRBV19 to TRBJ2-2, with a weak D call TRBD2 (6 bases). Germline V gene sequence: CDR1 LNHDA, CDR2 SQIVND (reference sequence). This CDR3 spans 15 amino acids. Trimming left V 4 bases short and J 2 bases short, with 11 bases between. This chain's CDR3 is CASSRGDFNTGELFF. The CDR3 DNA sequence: TGTGCCAGTAGTAGGGGGGACTTTAACACCGGGGAGCTGTTTTTT.

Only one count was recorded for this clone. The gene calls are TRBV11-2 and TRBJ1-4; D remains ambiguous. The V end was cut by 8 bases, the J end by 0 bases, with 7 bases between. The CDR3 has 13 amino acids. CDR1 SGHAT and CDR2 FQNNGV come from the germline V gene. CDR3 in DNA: TGTGCCAGCTCCGGGACAACTAATGAAAAACTGTTTTTT. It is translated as CASSGTTNEKLFF.

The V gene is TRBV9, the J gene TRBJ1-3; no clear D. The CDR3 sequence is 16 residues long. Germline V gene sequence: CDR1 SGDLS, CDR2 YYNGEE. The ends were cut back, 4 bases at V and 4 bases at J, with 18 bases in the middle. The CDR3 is CASSSGRAGLGNTIYF. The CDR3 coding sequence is TGTGCCAGCAGCAGCGGGAGAGCTGGGTTGGGAAACACCATATATTTT.

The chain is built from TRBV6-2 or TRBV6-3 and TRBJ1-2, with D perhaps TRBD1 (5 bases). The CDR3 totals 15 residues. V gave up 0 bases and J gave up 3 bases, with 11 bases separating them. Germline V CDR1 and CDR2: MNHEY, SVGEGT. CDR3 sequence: CASSYSTAGDYGYTF. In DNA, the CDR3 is TGTGCCAGCAGTTACTCGACAGCGGGGGACTATGGCTACACCTTC.